This TCR beta chain was retrieved from a study of blood T cell repertoires in COVID-19. For the study at large: Samples taken during acute and convalescent COVID-19 were collected in the United States, Italy and Spain. T cells, B-cell-depleted T cells, or PBMCs supplied cDNA or gDNA.

The V gene's germline CDR1 is SGDLS and CDR2 YYNGEE. V was cut by 4 bases and J by 4 bases, with 11 bases left in between. The CDR3 length is 13 residues. In the original workflow: The assay estimated nucleated cells by amplifying reference gene primers. The assay was immunoSEQ multiplex PCR, and TCRdb's table has in-frame clones only and misses some. V and J calls and clone size follow that table, whereas D and trimming were derived from the DNA. The sample consists of a few hundred thousand clones, roughly 85% of them appearing once. Sequenced sample: peripheral blood. V usage is TRBV9 and J usage is TRBJ1-2; a possible D gene is TRBD1 (6 bases). This TCR was recovered from a woman aged 18 to 35 who had recovered from COVID-19. For the CDR3, the DNA is TGTGCCAGCAGCCTCGGGACACGCTATGGCTACACCTTC. It encodes CASSLGTRYGYTF. The whole variable domain, remainder taken from reference TRBV9 and TRBJ1-2, is DSGVTQTPKHLITATGQRVTLRCSPRSGDLSVYWYQQSLDQGLQFLIQYYNGEERAKGNILERFSAQQFPDLHSELNLSSLELGDSALYFCASSLGTRYGYTFGSGTRLTVV.